A selection of T cell receptor beta chains follows, all from one sample in a study of long-term antiretroviral therapy in people with HIV. Sequencing used immunoSEQ multiplex PCR; TCRdb keeps in-frame clones, though not all of them. This sample has 20,000 to 30,000 clones, with about 87% found just once. Sequences were derived from unsorted PBMCs, sampled 1.8 years before starting antiretroviral therapy. The source is a man aged 50-60 years with HIV. Both conserved end residues are part of each CDR3. D genes are given only for firm matches. A clone size is listed for some rows: how often the clone was seen (once, few, many), or a class if it is expanded.

d_call | j_call | clone_size | v_call | cdr3_aa | cdr3_nt
TRBD1 | TRBJ1-3 | NA | TRBV10-2 | CASSRGTGNTIYF | TGCGCCAGCAGCAGGGGGACTGGAAACACCATATATTTT
NA | TRBJ2-3 | NA | TRBV2 | CASSEQVDTQYF | TGTGCCAGCAGTGAACAGGTAGATACGCAGTATTTT
NA | TRBJ1-1 | NA | TRBV9 | CASSVTPLNTEAFF | TGTGCCAGCAGCGTAACCCCGTTGAACACTGAAGCTTTCTTT
NA | TRBJ1-4 | NA | TRBV6-1 | CASSLREPWREKLFF | TGTGCCAGCAGCCTACGGGAACCCTGGAGGGAAAAACTGTTTTTT
NA | TRBJ1-3 | NA | TRBV10-3 | CAISTGRGNTIYF | TGTGCCATCAGTACCGGACGTGGAAACACCATATATTTT
NA | TRBJ1-1 | NA | TRBV7-9 | CASSFQGRTEAFF | TGTGCCAGCAGCTTTCAGGGGAGAACTGAAGCTTTCTTT
NA | TRBJ1-5 | once | TRBV6-6 | CASSYSNRDQPQHF | TGTGCCAGCAGTTACAGTAACAGGGATCAGCCCCAGCATTTT
NA | TRBJ1-1 | NA | TRBV5-1 | CASSLGDMNTEAFF | TGCGCCAGCAGCTTGGGAGATATGAACACTGAAGCTTTCTTT
TRBD1 | TRBJ2-7 | NA | TRBV18 | CATAWSGQGALEQYF | TGTGCCACCGCCTGGTCGGGACAGGGGGCTCTCGAGCAGTACTTC
TRBD2 | TRBJ2-7 | NA | TRBV19 | CANTPLDTSGRGVRTYEQYF | TGTGCCAACACACCACTCGATACTAGCGGCCGCGGGGTCCGAACCTACGAGCAGTACTTC
NA | TRBJ1-5 | NA | TRBV19 | CASSISFFQPQHF | TGTGCCAGTAGTATCTCGTTTTTCCAGCCCCAGCATTTT
NA | TRBJ1-2 | NA | TRBV30 | CACHLWAGVANYGYTF | TGTGCCTGCCATCTGTGGGCGGGGGTCGCTAACTATGGCTACACCTTC
NA | TRBJ1-3 | NA | TRBV6-1 | CASSEQGRSHTIYF | TGTGCCAGCAGCGAACAGGGAAGAAGCCACACCATATATTTT
NA | TRBJ1-2 | once | TRBV6-5 | CASSLRGGNYGYTF | TGTGCCAGCAGCCTCCGGGGGGGGAATTATGGCTACACCTTC
NA | TRBJ1-5 | NA | TRBV6-5 | CASSYKLWGQPQHF | TGTGCCAGCAGTTACAAGCTGTGGGGTCAGCCCCAGCATTTT
TRBD1 | TRBJ1-5 | NA | TRBV9 | CASSAGGNSNQPQHF | TGTGCCAGCAGCGCAGGGGGTAATAGCAATCAGCCCCAGCATTTT
NA | TRBJ2-4 | NA | TRBV20-1 | CSASVGNIQYF | TGCAGTGCGTCGGTCGGGAACATTCAGTACTTC
NA | TRBJ2-3 | NA | TRBV7-3 | CASSFHDSPGTDTQYF | TGTGCCAGCAGCTTCCACGATTCTCCCGGCACAGATACGCAGTATTTT
NA | TRBJ1-6 | NA | TRBV7-8 | CASSLDLPGNSPLHF | TGTGCCAGCAGCTTAGATTTGCCGGGTAATTCACCCCTCCACTTT
NA | TRBJ2-1 | NA | TRBV10-1 | CASSQDPYNEQFF | TGCGCCAGCAGCCAAGATCCATACAATGAGCAGTTCTTC
NA | TRBJ1-1 | NA | TRBV6-5 | CASSYLRVAGNTEAFF | TGTGCCAGCAGTTACCTCCGCGTAGCCGGGAACACTGAAGCTTTCTTT
TRBD1 | TRBJ1-5 | NA | TRBV19 | CASSTWTGGNQPQHF | TGTGCCAGTAGTACCTGGACAGGGGGCAATCAGCCCCAGCATTTT
TRBD1 | TRBJ2-3 | NA | TRBV7-3 | CASSRQGARGDTQYF | TGTGCCAGCAGCAGGCAGGGGGCGCGAGGAGATACGCAGTATTTT
TRBD2 | TRBJ2-5 | few | TRBV2 | CASLRGGMEETQYF | TGTGCCAGCTTACGGGGGGGCATGGAAGAGACCCAGTACTTC
NA | TRBJ1-1 | NA | TRBV7-9 | CASSARDDEAFF | TGTGCCAGCAGCGCCAGGGACGATGAAGCTTTCTTT
NA | TRBJ1-5 | NA | TRBV7-2 | CASSLVNQPQHF | TGTGCCAGCAGCTTAGTCAATCAGCCCCAGCATTTT
NA | TRBJ2-3 | NA | TRBV12-5 | CASALWGTDTQYF | TGTGCTAGTGCCTTGTGGGGCACAGATACGCAGTATTTT
TRBD1 | TRBJ2-7 | NA | TRBV9 | CASSVGTGLGYEQYF | TGTGCCAGCAGCGTAGGGACAGGCTTGGGCTACGAGCAGTACTTC
NA | TRBJ2-7 | NA | TRBV5-1 | CASSQPDASYEQYF | TGCGCCAGCAGCCAGCCGGATGCATCCTACGAGCAGTACTTC
TRBD2 | TRBJ2-1 | few | TRBV6-6 | CASLRTGLAAYNEQFF | TGTGCCAGCCTCCGGACGGGACTAGCGGCCTACAATGAGCAGTTCTTC